These 18 T cell receptor beta chains came from one sample sequenced in a study of a mutant IDH1 vaccine in newly diagnosed glioma. Specified time point: week 23, last vaccination. Vaccine doses each comprised 300 ug of mutant IDH1 20-mer peptide, with topical imiquimod. TCRdb's copy holds only in-frame clones and misses some; the assay was immunoSEQ multiplex PCR. The table lists about 55,000 clones, about four fifths of them singletons. No cognate antigen is known for these TCRs. Sample: PBMCs, taken from a glioma patient whose treatment included an IDH1 peptide vaccine. All receptors derive from a middle-aged man with glioma.

This chain joins TRBV6-4 and TRBJ1-2; D is perhaps TRBD1 (5 bases). The CDR3 contains 12 residues. Germline V gene sequence: CDR1 MRHNA, CDR2 SNTAGT. V lost 6 bases and J lost 4, with 9 bases in between. CDR3 sequence: CASRGPGYGYTF. The CDR3 region has the DNA TGTGCCAGCAGGGGGCCTGGCTATGGCTACACCTTC.

The genes are TRBV7-2 and TRBJ2-1; TRBD2 aligns across 7 bases. Germline loops: CDR1 SGHTA, CDR2 FQGNSA. There are 14 residues in the CDR3. The ends lost 5 bases at V and 12 bases at J; junction bases unmatched: 13. For the CDR3, the DNA is TGTGCCAGCAGCCCGTGGGCGGGGGAAACATCGCAGTTCTTC. Amino acid sequence: CASSPWAGETSQFF.

The rearrangement links TRBV7-2 to TRBJ1-5; 8 bases align to TRBD1. The trim removed 6 bases at V and 4 bases at J, leaving 5 bases unmatched. The CDR3 runs 14 residues. Per germline, CDR1 SGHTA and CDR2 FQGNSA. CDR3 region: CASRETGGNQPQHF. Written as DNA, the CDR3 is TGTGCCAGCAGGGAAACAGGGGGTAATCAGCCCCAGCATTTT.

The rearrangement joins TRBV4-2 to TRBJ1-2, with a tentative D call TRBD1 (5 bases). The germline V gene encodes CDR1 LGHNA and CDR2 YNFKEQ. The CDR3 covers 15 residues. V gave up 2 bases and J gave up 3 bases, with 13 bases separating them. The CDR3 bases are TGTGCCAGCAGCCAACCCGAGGGAGGGGACTATGGCTACACCTTC. It is translated as CASSQPEGGDYGYTF.

J is TRBJ1-5 and V is TRBV5-5, with TRBD1 as a possible D gene (5 bases). The CDR3 is 15 residues long. V dropped 1 base and J dropped 5 bases, with 13 bases sitting between them. Germline CDR1 reads SGHKS; CDR2 reads YYEKEE (reference sequence). The CDR3 DNA sequence: TGTGCCAGCAGCTTGTCGGCGGCAGGGTATCAGCCCCAGCATTTT. Translation: CASSLSAAGYQPQHF.

This clone was detected once. The chain joins TRBV10-1 to TRBJ2-7; D ambiguous. Trimming cost V 4 bases and J 4 bases, with 11 bases left between them. CDR3 length: 13 amino acids. Germline V CDR1 and CDR2: WNHNN, SYGVQD (reference sequence). In DNA form, the CDR3 reads TGCGCCAGCAGTGCTATCCCCTCGTACGAGCAGTACTTC. Its protein product is CASSAIPSYEQYF.

This clone was observed many times. The V gene is TRBV11-2, the J gene TRBJ2-1; D tentatively reads TRBD1 or TRBD2 (7 bases each). This CDR3 region has 14 residues. Trimming left V 1 base short and J 8 bases short, with 12 bases between. CDR1 is SGHAT, CDR2 FQNNGV, per germline. The CDR3 nucleotides are TGTGCCAGCAGCTTAGTGTCAGGGGGGGATGAGCAGTTCTTC. Residues: CASSLVSGGDEQFF. Full variable domain (rest looked up from reference TRBV11-2 and TRBJ2-1): EAGVAQSPRYKIIEKRQSVAFWCNPISGHATLYWYQQILGQGPKLLIQFQNNGVVDDSQLPKDRFSAERLKGVDSTLKIQPAKLEDSAVYLCASSLVSGGDEQFFGPGTRLTVL.

The genes are TRBV6-1 and TRBJ2-7; TRBD1 matches at 12 bases. The CDR3 sequence is 19 residues long. CDR1 is MNHNS, CDR2 SASEGT, per germline. J gave up 1 base and V 1 base, and 11 bases lay outside the gene matches. The DNA for the CDR3 is TGTGCCAGCAGTGAAGGTCGGTTCGGGACAGGGGGCACTTCCTACGAGCAGTACTTC. Translating it yields CASSEGRFGTGGTSYEQYF.

This chain joins TRBV6-5 and TRBJ2-2; 8 bases agree with TRBD1. The CDR3 has 16 residues. With 0 bases clipped from V and 4 bases from J, the junction kept 4 bases outside the gene matches. Germline V lookup: CDR1 MNHEY, CDR2 SVGAGI. CDR3 residues: CASSYSRQGRTGELFF. CDR3 bases: TGTGCCAGCAGTTACTCGCGACAGGGGCGCACCGGGGAGCTGTTTTTT.

This sequence joins TRBV5-1 and TRBJ2-5; D call uncertain. The V gene lost 7 bases and the J gene lost 5 bases, with 12 bases spanning the gap. This CDR3 comprises 12 residues. Per the germline V gene, CDR1 is SGHRS and CDR2 is YFSETQ. The CDR3 DNA is TGCGCCAGCTACTTCAGTCGGGAGACCCAGTACTTC. Its translation: CASYFSRETQYF.

This chain connects TRBV5-6 to TRBJ1-2; 10 positions agree with TRBD1. The CDR3 length is 14 residues. The J segment lost 8 bases and the V segment lost 7 bases, leaving 11 bases of the junction unmatched. From germline, CDR1 is SGHDT and CDR2 YYEEEE. The CDR3 nucleotides read TGTGCCAGCTTCGCGACAGGGGGCGCGCGGGGCTACACCTTC. Translation gives CASFATGGARGYTF.

The chain links TRBV7-9 to TRBJ1-1; TRBD1 aligns across 10 bases. V dropped 3 bases and J dropped 7; count of bases not matched to a gene: 14. The CDR3 is 17 amino acids. Germline V gene lookup returns CDR1 SEHNR and CDR2 FQNEAQ (reference sequence). CDR3 amino acids: CASSLGGSGTGALEAFF. The CDR3 nucleotides read TGTGCCAGCAGCTTGGGGGGCTCCGGGACAGGGGCACTTGAAGCTTTCTTT.

The chain carries TRBV2 and TRBJ2-7, with D possibly matching TRBD2 (5 bases). The CDR3 length is 12 residues. The V gene's germline CDR1 is SNHLY and CDR2 FYNNEI. V was clipped by 6 bases and J by 3 bases, with 9 bases between them. CDR3 in amino acids: CASRGEGYEQYF. The CDR3 nucleotides are TGTGCCAGCAGGGGTGAGGGCTACGAGCAGTACTTC.

This chain links TRBV5-5 with TRBJ1-5; perhaps TRBD1 as D (6 bases). This CDR3 region has 15 residues. Germline assignment: CDR1 SGHKS and CDR2 YYEKEE (reference sequence). The germline V and J ends were trimmed by 6 bases and 9 bases, with 22 bases remaining between them. Written as DNA, the CDR3 is TGTGCCAGCACCCTGGGCCAGGGGCCCTCGTGGCCCCAGCATTTT. Its protein product is CASTLGQGPSWPQHF.

The V and J genes are TRBV4-1 and TRBJ2-1; 13 bases agree with TRBD2. The CDR3 totals 16 residues. Trimming took 0 bases from V and 10 from J; bases not matched to a gene: 6. The germline V gene has CDR1 MGHRA and CDR2 YSYEKL. The CDR3 nucleotides are TGCGCCAGCAGCCAAGAACCGGGACTAGCGGGGAACGAGCAGTTCTTC. The encoded protein is CASSQEPGLAGNEQFF.

This clone appeared once. The chain joins TRBV4-1 to TRBJ2-7; 8 bases align to TRBD2. With 4 bases clipped from V and 5 bases from J, the junction kept 13 bases outside the gene matches. Looked up from germline, CDR1 is MGHRA and CDR2 is YSYEKL. This CDR3 spans 16 amino acids. CDR3 amino acids: CASSRTPTSVLDEQYF. The CDR3 DNA reads as TGCGCCAGCAGCCGGACGCCGACTAGCGTTCTGGACGAGCAGTACTTC.

This chain's CDR3 is CASSYSGRINEKLFF. Here the CDR3 DNA reads TGTGCCAGCAGTTACTCGGGACGGATTAATGAAAAACTGTTTTTT. This rearrangement joins TRBV6-6 to TRBJ1-4, with D possibly being TRBD1 (5 bases). CDR3 length: 15 amino acids. The germline CDR1 and CDR2 sequences are MNHNY and SVGAGI (reference sequence). Trimming removed 0 bases at V and 4 bases at J, with 9 bases between.

The rearrangement joins TRBV29-1 to TRBJ1-3, with D hard to call. The length of the CDR3 is 15 residues. Trimming cost V 3 bases and J 3 bases, with 15 bases left between them. Germline CDR1 is SQVTM and CDR2 is ANQGSEA. The DNA for the CDR3 is TGCAGCGTTGAGGGGTCGAGCTCAAGTGGAAACACCATATATTTT. This translates into CSVEGSSSSGNTIYF.